These 22 T cell receptor beta chains were sequenced from one sample in a study of technical replicates of blood from several donors. Data came from immunoSEQ multiplex PCR; TCRdb stores just in-frame clones and leaves some out. The data show fewer than 90,000 clones, roughly 96% seen once. Sequencing was done on a sample of T cells isolated from PBMCs. The receptors derive from a human donor in good health.

The chain uses TRBV11-3 and TRBJ2-6; TRBD2 matches 7 bases. The germline gives CDR1 SGHNT, CDR2 YENEEA. V dropped 5 bases and J dropped 4; count of bases not matched to a gene: 5. This CDR3 has 15 residues. CDR3 loop: CASSLSGRGANVLTF. The CDR3 DNA follows: TGTGCCAGCAGCCTTAGCGGGCGCGGGGCCAACGTCCTGACTTTC.

This chain uses TRBV5-1 with TRBJ1-1; TRBD1 is a possible D gene (5 bases). Trimming took off 4 bases at V and 1 base at J, with 23 bases between the two ends. The CDR3 is made up of 18 amino acids. CDR1 and CDR2 from the germline V gene are SGHRS and YFSETQ. This CDR3 is CASSLHYRRGKTNTEAFF. DNA of the CDR3: TGCGCCAGCAGCCTACATTACAGGAGGGGAAAGACGAACACTGAAGCTTTCTTT. The whole variable domain, remainder taken from reference TRBV5-1 and TRBJ1-1, is KAGVTQTPRYLIKTRGQQVTLSCSPISGHRSVSWYQQTPGQGLQFLFEYFSETQRNKGNFPGRFSGRQFSNSRSEMNVSTLELGDSALYLCASSLHYRRGKTNTEAFFGQGTRLTVV.

Concerning this clone: The junction differs from germline at one of its ends, possibly a read error. This chain connects TRBV5-4 to TRBJ1-5; no clear D. The CDR3 length is 13 residues. Germline V gene sequence: CDR1 SGHNT, CDR2 YYREEE (reference sequence). The CDR3 coding sequence is TGTGCCAGCAGTTTGGGAGTCAATCAGCCCCAGCATTTT. Residues: CASSLGVNQPQHF.

V gene TRBV4-1 combines with J gene TRBJ2-1, with 7 nucleotides matching TRBD2. Germline CDR1 MGHRA, CDR2 YSYEKL. CDR3 size: 15 residues. J gave up 3 bases and V 5 bases, and 7 bases lay outside the gene matches. DNA of the CDR3: TGCGCCAGCAGCAGGGAGGGAATAAGCTACAATGAGCAGTTCTTC. Its protein product is CASSREGISYNEQFF.

This clone was detected only a few times. For the CDR3, the DNA is TGTGCCAGTGCCTCAGGGGCTTGGCCTACCTACGAGCAGTACTTC. Its translation: CASASGAWPTYEQYF. The chain uses TRBV19 and TRBJ2-7, with a weak D call TRBD1 (6 bases). V was clipped by 8 bases and J by 2 bases, with 19 bases between them. CDR3 length: 15 amino acids. Looked up from germline, CDR1 is LNHDA and CDR2 is SQIVND (reference sequence).

The rearrangement joins TRBV19 to TRBJ2-7, with D maybe TRBD1 (6 bases). V was shortened by 10 bases and J by 3 bases, with 16 bases between the two germline ends. CDR3 size: 13 residues. From germline, CDR1 is LNHDA and CDR2 SQIVND (reference sequence). The CDR3 coding sequence is TGTGCCACCACCAAGGACAGCTACTACGAGCAGTACTTC. This translates into CATTKDSYYEQYF. Variable domain in full (rest from reference TRBV19 and TRBJ2-7): DGGITQSPKYLFRKEGQNVTLSCEQNLNHDAMYWYRQDPGQGLRLIYYSQIVNDFQKGDIAEGYSVSREKKESFPLTVTSAQKNPTAFYLCATTKDSYYEQYFGPGTRLTVT.

J is TRBJ2-1 and V is TRBV28; the D gene is possibly TRBD1 (6 bases). Germline values: CDR1 MDHEN, CDR2 SYDVKM. The CDR3 extends over 16 amino acids. Trimming removed 3 bases at V and 0 bases at J, with 12 bases between. CDR3 in amino acids: CASSLYRVDSYNEQFF. CDR3 coding DNA: TGTGCCAGCAGTTTGTACAGGGTCGACTCCTACAATGAGCAGTTCTTC.

V and J are TRBV2 and TRBJ1-5, with D maybe TRBD1 (6 bases). The V and J ends lost 7 bases and 2 bases respectively, with 21 bases between them. Germline V gene sequence: CDR1 SNHLY, CDR2 FYNNEI. The CDR3 is 17 amino acids. CDR3 nucleotides: TGTGCCAGCAAAGGGACACTTCAGGCCCTTCGCAATCAGCCCCAGCATTTT. Amino acid sequence: CASKGTLQALRNQPQHF.

V usage is TRBV11-1 and J usage is TRBJ1-3, with D perhaps TRBD1 (5 bases). CDR3 length: 15 amino acids. Germline CDR1 is SGHAT and CDR2 is FQDESV (reference sequence). V dropped 5 bases and J dropped 4 bases, with 15 bases sitting between them. The CDR3 reads CASSIDSTTGNTIYF. In nucleotides, the CDR3 is TGTGCCAGCAGCATTGACAGTACAACAGGAAACACCATATATTTT.

This chain uses TRBV2 with TRBJ2-3; D unclear. Germline V gives CDR1 SNHLY, CDR2 FYNNEI. The CDR3 has 17 residues. With 1 base removed from V and 4 bases from J, the gap between germline ends came to 18 bases. The CDR3 here is CASSEDPLGNWADTQYF. The CDR3 DNA follows: TGTGCCAGCAGTGAAGATCCTCTAGGAAACTGGGCAGATACGCAGTATTTT.

The chain joins TRBV7-6 to TRBJ1-1; unclear D gene. CDR3 size: 14 residues. CDR1 SGHVS and CDR2 FNYEAQ come from the germline V gene. Deletions cut 1 base from V and 3 bases from J, with 9 bases between. In nucleotides, the CDR3 is TGTGCCAGCAGCTTAGAGGAGGTCTACACTGAAGCTTTCTTT. Encoded protein: CASSLEEVYTEAFF.

The DNA for the CDR3 is TGTGCCTCCCGGGACAGTCTCAATGAGCAGTTCTTC. It yields the protein CASRDSLNEQFF. This sequence joins TRBV30 and TRBJ2-1; 7 bases match TRBD1. Germline V lookup: CDR1 GTSNPN, CDR2 SVGIG (reference sequence). CDR3 size: 12 residues. The trim removed 7 bases at V and 6 bases at J, leaving 6 bases unmatched.

V gene TRBV7-2 combines with J gene TRBJ2-7; 8 nucleotides agree with TRBD2. With V trimmed by 1 base and J by 3 bases, 5 bases remained unmatched. The CDR3 is 15 residues long. Per the germline V gene, CDR1 is SGHTA and CDR2 is FQGNSA. CDR3: CASSLGGGGIYEQYF. CDR3 nucleotides: TGTGCCAGCAGCTTAGGGGGCGGGGGGATCTACGAGCAGTACTTC.

The chain uses TRBV14 and TRBJ2-2; perhaps TRBD1 as D (6 bases). CDR3 length: 15 amino acids. Germline lookup yields CDR1 SGHDN and CDR2 FVKESK. Trimming left V 2 bases short and J 4 bases short, with 11 bases between. DNA for the CDR3: TGTGCCAGCAGCCAAAACCAGGGGCTCACCGGGGAGCTGTTTTTT. Amino acid sequence: CASSQNQGLTGELFF.

The V gene is TRBV11-2, the J gene TRBJ1-2; D is possibly TRBD1 (6 bases). Between the trimmed V and J ends, which lost 1 base and 1 base, there was a span of 16 bases. The length of the CDR3 is 17 residues. Germline lookup yields CDR1 SGHAT and CDR2 FQNNGV. CDR3 in amino acids: CASSLVRSEGGNYGYTF. CDR3 sequence (DNA): TGTGCCAGCAGCTTAGTCAGATCTGAAGGGGGTAACTATGGCTACACCTTC.

The table lists this clone with a count of one. The chain has TRBV4-2 and TRBJ2-5; a weak D match, TRBD2 (6 bases). V was pared by 4 bases and J by 2 bases, with 8 bases between. The CDR3 totals 13 residues. The germline V gene has CDR1 LGHNA and CDR2 YNFKEQ. The CDR3: CASSLGGQETQYF. The CDR3 DNA reads as TGTGCCAGCAGCCTTGGGGGGCAAGAGACCCAGTACTTC.

The chain uses TRBV28 and TRBJ2-7; D might be TRBD1 (6 bases). The CDR3 contains 17 residues. Trimming took 3 bases from V and 0 from J, leaving 18 bases between them. CDR1 is MDHEN, CDR2 SYDVKM, per germline. The CDR3 DNA is TGTGCCAGCAGTTTGAGGACAGCCAGGACCTACTCCTACGAGCAGTACTTC. Protein: CASSLRTARTYSYEQYF.

The chain links TRBV19 to TRBJ1-5; possible D gene TRBD1, 6 bases. V lost 1 base and J lost 8, with 12 bases in between. The CDR3 has 14 amino acids. The germline V gene has CDR1 LNHDA and CDR2 SQIVND (reference sequence). The CDR3, as DNA: TGTGCCAGTAGTATAGGGACAGAATTAAAGCCCCAGCATTTT. Protein product: CASSIGTELKPQHF.

The rearrangement uses TRBV28 and TRBJ2-7; the D gene is possibly TRBD1 (6 bases). V lost 1 base, J lost 3 bases, and 13 bases lay in between. The germline V gene has CDR1 MDHEN and CDR2 SYDVKM. This CDR3 spans 15 amino acids. CDR3 nucleotide sequence: TGTGCCAGCAGTTTATACAGGACAGTTAACTACGAGCAGTACTTC. Encoded protein: CASSLYRTVNYEQYF.

The gene calls are TRBV27 and TRBJ2-5; 9 bases fit TRBD1. V shed 5 bases and J 4 bases; nucleotides not matched to a gene: 2. The germline V gene has CDR1 MNHEY and CDR2 SMNVEV (reference sequence). The CDR3 has 13 residues. The chain's CDR3 is CASSGTGRETQYF. CDR3 sequence (DNA): TGTGCCAGCAGTGGGACAGGGAGAGAGACCCAGTACTTC.

The chain recombines TRBV7-9 with TRBJ2-3; a weak D match, TRBD2 (6 bases). CDR1 SEHNR and CDR2 FQNEAQ come from the germline V gene (reference sequence). V was pared by 5 bases and J by 4 bases, with 22 bases between. The length of the CDR3 is 17 residues. For the CDR3, the DNA is TGTGCCAGCAGCCACCCCCCGCAGGAGGGTATGGCAGATACGCAGTATTTT. Translating gives CASSHPPQEGMADTQYF.

The chain carries TRBV11-2 and TRBJ2-7, with a possible D match to TRBD2 (6 bases). Germline V lookup: CDR1 SGHAT, CDR2 FQNNGV. The CDR3 has 18 residues. Trimming cost V 0 bases and J 3 bases, with 21 bases left between them. The CDR3 spells CASSLDPSPGARVYEQYF. The CDR3 DNA follows: TGTGCCAGCAGCTTAGATCCCTCTCCGGGAGCTAGGGTCTACGAGCAGTACTTC.